This entry lists 7 T cell receptor beta chains sequenced from one sample in a study of OX40 agonist ivuxolimab in advanced cancers. The table came from immunoSEQ multiplex PCR; TCRdb's copy has only in-frame clones and leaves some out. The table includes about 37,000 clones, 92% detected once. Material: CD4+ or CD8+ T cells sorted from blood, obtained in a trial of the OX40 agonist ivuxolimab. These receptors were collected from an adult with an advanced solid tumor such as melanoma, head and neck, liver or kidney cancer.

V gene TRBV6-5 combines with J gene TRBJ2-3; tentatively, D is TRBD2 (5 bases). The CDR3 totals 15 residues. The germline V and J ends were trimmed by 2 bases and 0 bases, with 9 bases remaining between them. From germline, CDR1 is MNHEY and CDR2 SVGAGI. The CDR3 is CASSYRGVSTDTQYF. In nucleotides, the CDR3 is TGTGCCAGCAGTTACCGGGGAGTAAGCACAGATACGCAGTATTTT.

Only one count was recorded for this clone. This chain joins TRBV29-1 and TRBJ1-2, with a tentative D call TRBD1 (5 bases). Germline V CDR1 and CDR2: SQVTM, ANQGSEA. Trimming pared 2 bases from V and 5 bases from J, leaving 24 bases between. The CDR3 loop spans 17 amino acids. The CDR3 nucleotides are TGCAGCGTTGAAACTACCGGGCCCAGACAGTCCCCTTATGGCTACACCTTC. This sequence encodes CSVETTGPRQSPYGYTF.

The chain uses TRBV7-3 and TRBJ2-2; D is possibly TRBD1 (5 bases). Germline V gene lookup returns CDR1 SGHTA and CDR2 FQGTGA. V lost 5 bases and J lost 1, with 17 bases in between. The CDR3 is 17 residues long. The CDR3 sequence is CASSILQVKENTGELFF. CDR3 nucleotides: TGTGCCAGCAGCATCCTACAGGTAAAGGAGAACACCGGGGAGCTGTTTTTT.

On this clone itself: Other DNA sequences in the same sample also yield this CDR3. The chain joins TRBV27 to TRBJ1-2, with 8 positions matching TRBD1. The ends lost 3 bases at V and 4 bases at J; junction bases unmatched: 1. This CDR3 is built from 13 residues. Germline assignment: CDR1 MNHEY and CDR2 SMNVEV (reference sequence). The CDR3 DNA reads as TGTGCCAGCAGTTTTGGACAGGGCTATGGCTACACCTTC. Its protein product is CASSFGQGYGYTF.

The genes are TRBV7-4 and TRBJ1-2; D is perhaps TRBD1 (5 bases). The CDR3 sequence is 14 residues long. CDR1 is SGHVT and CDR2 is SQSDAQ in the germline V gene. V lost 4 bases and J lost 8, with 17 bases in between. The CDR3 region has the DNA TGTGCCAGCAGCTCCGGGGCCGATTACCAAGGCTACACCTTC. Translated: CASSSGADYQGYTF.

The V and J genes are TRBV6-4 and TRBJ2-1, with D perhaps TRBD1 (5 bases). This CDR3 spans 13 amino acids. From germline, CDR1 is MRHNA and CDR2 SNTAGT. The ends were cut back, 0 bases at V and 8 bases at J, with 8 bases in the middle. DNA for the CDR3: TGTGCCAGCAGTGACTCGCAGGGCGATGAGCAGTTCTTC. As protein: CASSDSQGDEQFF.

The J gene is TRBJ2-7, the V gene TRBV5-1; 12 nucleotides line up with TRBD2. This CDR3 has 15 residues. CDR1 and CDR2 (germline): SGHRS, YFSETQ. V lost 4 bases and J lost 3; bases outside the gene matches: 5. DNA of the CDR3: TGCGCCAGCAGCATAGGGACTAGCGGGCTCTACGAGCAGTACTTC. Its translation is CASSIGTSGLYEQYF.